This T cell receptor (beta chain) was found in a study of cytomegalovirus exposure and HLA in healthy donors. Primers included in the PCR were 60 Vbeta and 13 Jbeta primers. The method was immunoSEQ multiplex PCR; TCRdb's version includes in-frame clones alone and lacks a portion of them. This sample yields about 89,000 clones, of which about 80% are seen a single time; 1.1% to 1.5% belongs to the top ten. V lost 2 bases and J lost 2, with 12 bases in between. Germline lookup yields CDR1 MNHEY and CDR2 SMNVEV (reference sequence). CDR3 size: 15 residues. The chain employs TRBV27 and TRBJ1-2, with D unclear. Sequencing was done on a sample of PBMCs. This TCR was recovered from a male donor in good health and CMV-seronegative. The CDR3 reads CASSLQSVGNYGYTF. The DNA for the CDR3 is TGTGCCAGCAGTTTACAAAGCGTCGGGAACTATGGCTACACCTTC.